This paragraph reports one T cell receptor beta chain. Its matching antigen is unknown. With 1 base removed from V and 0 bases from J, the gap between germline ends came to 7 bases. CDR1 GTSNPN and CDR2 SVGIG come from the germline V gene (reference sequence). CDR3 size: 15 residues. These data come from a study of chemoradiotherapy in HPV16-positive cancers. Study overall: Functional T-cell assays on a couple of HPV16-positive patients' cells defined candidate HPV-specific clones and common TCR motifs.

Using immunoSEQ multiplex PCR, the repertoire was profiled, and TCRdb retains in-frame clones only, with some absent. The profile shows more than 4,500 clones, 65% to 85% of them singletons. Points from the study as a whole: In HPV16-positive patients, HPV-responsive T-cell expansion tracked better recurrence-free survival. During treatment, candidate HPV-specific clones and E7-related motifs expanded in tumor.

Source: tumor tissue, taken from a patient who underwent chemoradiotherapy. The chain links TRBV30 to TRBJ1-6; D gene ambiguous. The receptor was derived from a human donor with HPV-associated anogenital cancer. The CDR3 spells CAWSETSSYNSPLHF. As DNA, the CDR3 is TGTGCCTGGAGTGAGACCAGCTCCTATAATTCACCCCTCCACTTT.